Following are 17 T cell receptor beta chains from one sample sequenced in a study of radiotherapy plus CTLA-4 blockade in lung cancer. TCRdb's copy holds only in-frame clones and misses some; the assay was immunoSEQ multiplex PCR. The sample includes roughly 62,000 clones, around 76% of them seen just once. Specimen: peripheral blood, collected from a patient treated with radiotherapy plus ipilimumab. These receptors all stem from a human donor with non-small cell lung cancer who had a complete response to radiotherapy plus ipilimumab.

CDR3 protein: CASSKSGSRTDTQYF. CDR3 nucleotide sequence: TGTGCCAGTAGTAAAAGCGGATCCCGCACAGATACGCAGTATTTT. The genes are TRBV19 and TRBJ2-3, with D possibly TRBD2 on 5 matching bases. V shed 4 bases and J shed 1 base, with 12 bases lying between them. This CDR3 is built from 15 residues. The germline V gene has CDR1 LNHDA and CDR2 SQIVND (reference sequence).

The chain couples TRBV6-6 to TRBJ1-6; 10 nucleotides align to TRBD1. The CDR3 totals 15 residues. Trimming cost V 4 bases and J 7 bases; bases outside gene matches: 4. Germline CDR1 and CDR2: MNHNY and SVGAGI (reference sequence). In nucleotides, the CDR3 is TGTGCCAGCAGTTTCCGGGACAGGGGAAATTCACCCCTCCACTTT. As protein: CASSFRDRGNSPLHF.

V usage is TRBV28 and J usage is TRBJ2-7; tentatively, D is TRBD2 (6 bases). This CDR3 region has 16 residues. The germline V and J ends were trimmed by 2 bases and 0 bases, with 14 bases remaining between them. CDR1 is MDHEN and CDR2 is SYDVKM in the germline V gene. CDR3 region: CASSLAAGLFSYEQYF. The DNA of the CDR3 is TGTGCCAGCAGTTTAGCAGCGGGCCTTTTCTCCTACGAGCAGTACTTC.

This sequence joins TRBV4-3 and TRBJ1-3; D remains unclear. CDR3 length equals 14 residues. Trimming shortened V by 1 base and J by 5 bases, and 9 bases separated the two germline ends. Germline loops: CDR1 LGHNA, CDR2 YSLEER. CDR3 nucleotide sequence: TGCGCCAGCAGCCAAGGCGCAACCCGAAACACCATATATTTT. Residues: CASSQGATRNTIYF.

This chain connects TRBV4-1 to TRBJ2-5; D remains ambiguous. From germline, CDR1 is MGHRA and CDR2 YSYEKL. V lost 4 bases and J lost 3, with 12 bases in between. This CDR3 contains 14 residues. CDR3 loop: CASSPFGVEETQYF. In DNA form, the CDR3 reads TGCGCCAGCAGCCCCTTTGGTGTAGAAGAGACCCAGTACTTC.

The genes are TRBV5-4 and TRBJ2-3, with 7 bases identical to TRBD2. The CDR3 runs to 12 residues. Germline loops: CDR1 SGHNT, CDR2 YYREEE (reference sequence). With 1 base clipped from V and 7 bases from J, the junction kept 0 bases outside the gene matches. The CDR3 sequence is CASSLSGNTQYF. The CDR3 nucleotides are TGTGCCAGCAGCTTGAGCGGGAATACGCAGTATTTT.

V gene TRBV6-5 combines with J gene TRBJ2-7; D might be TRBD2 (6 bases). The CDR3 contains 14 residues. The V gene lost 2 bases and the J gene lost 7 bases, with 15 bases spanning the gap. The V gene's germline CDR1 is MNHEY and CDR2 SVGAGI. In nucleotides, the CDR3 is TGTGCCAGCAGTTACCAGGGACTGGCCCGGGAGCAGTACTTC. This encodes CASSYQGLAREQYF.

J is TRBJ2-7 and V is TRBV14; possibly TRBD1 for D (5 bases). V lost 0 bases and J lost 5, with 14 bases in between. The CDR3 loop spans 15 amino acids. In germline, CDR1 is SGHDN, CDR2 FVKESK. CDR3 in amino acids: CASSQDSSRVNEQYF. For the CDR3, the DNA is TGTGCCAGCAGCCAAGATTCCAGCAGGGTCAACGAGCAGTACTTC.

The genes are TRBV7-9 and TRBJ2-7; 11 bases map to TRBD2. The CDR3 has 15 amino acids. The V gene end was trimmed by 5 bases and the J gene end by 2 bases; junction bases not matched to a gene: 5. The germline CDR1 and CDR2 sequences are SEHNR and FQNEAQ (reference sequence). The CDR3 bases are TGTGCCAGCAGCGTGACTAGCGGGACGCCCTACGAGCAGTACTTC. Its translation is CASSVTSGTPYEQYF.

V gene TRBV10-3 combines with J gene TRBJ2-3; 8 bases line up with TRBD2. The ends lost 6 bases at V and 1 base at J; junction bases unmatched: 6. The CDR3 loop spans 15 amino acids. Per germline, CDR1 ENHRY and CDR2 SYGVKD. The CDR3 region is CAIRGETSGTDTQYF. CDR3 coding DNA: TGTGCCATCAGGGGGGAGACTAGCGGCACAGATACGCAGTATTTT.

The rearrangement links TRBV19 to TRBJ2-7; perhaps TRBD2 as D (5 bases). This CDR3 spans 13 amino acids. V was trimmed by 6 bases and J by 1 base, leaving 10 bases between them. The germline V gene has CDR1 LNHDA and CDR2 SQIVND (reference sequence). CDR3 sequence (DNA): TGTGCCAGTAGCGGGGAGTGGTCCTACGAGCAGTACTTC. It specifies CASSGEWSYEQYF.

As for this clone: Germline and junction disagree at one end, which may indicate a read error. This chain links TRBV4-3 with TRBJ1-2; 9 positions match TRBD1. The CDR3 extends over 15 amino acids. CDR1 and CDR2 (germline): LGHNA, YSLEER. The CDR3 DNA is TGCGCCAGCAGCCAACGTACAGGGGGCGGCTATGGCCACACCTTC. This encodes CASSQRTGGGYGHTF.

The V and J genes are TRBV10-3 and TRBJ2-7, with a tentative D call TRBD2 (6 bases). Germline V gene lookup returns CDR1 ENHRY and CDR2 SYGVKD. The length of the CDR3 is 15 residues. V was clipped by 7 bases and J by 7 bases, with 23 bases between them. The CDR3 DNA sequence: TGTGCCATCACCTCCCGGGACTTCTACCTCGGAGAGCAGTACTTC. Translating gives CAITSRDFYLGEQYF.

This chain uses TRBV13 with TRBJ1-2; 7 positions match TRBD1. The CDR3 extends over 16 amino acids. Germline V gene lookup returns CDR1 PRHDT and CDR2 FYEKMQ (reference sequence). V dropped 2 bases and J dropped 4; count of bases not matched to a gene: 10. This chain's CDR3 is CASSLKGGGVVYGYTF. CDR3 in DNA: TGTGCCAGCAGCTTAAAAGGGGGCGGTGTGGTCTATGGCTACACCTTC. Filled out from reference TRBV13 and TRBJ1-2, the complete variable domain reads AAGVIQSPRHLIKEKRETATLKCYPIPRHDTVYWYQQGPGQDPQFLISFYEKMQSDKGSIPDRFSAQQFSDYHSELNMSSLELGDSALYFCASSLKGGGVVYGYTFGSGTRLTVV.

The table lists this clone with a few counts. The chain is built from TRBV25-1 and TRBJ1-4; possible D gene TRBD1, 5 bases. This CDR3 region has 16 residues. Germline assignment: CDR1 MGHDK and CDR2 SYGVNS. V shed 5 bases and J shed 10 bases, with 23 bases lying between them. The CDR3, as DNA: TGTGCCAGCAGTCAGGGACTCCGGCGTCAGGAGGGAAAACTGTTTTTT. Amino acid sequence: CASSQGLRRQEGKLFF.

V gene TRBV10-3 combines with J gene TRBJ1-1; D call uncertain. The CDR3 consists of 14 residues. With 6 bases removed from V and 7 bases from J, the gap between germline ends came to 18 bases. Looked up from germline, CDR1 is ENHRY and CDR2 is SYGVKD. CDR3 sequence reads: CAISDTGGSGEAFF. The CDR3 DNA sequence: TGTGCCATCAGCGATACCGGAGGTTCTGGTGAAGCTTTCTTT.

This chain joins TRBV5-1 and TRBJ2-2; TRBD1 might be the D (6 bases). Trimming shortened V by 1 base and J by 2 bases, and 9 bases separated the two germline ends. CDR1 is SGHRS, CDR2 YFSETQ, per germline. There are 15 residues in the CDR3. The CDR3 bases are TGCGCCAGCAGCTTGTCGGGACAAAACACCGGGGAGCTGTTTTTT. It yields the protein CASSLSGQNTGELFF.